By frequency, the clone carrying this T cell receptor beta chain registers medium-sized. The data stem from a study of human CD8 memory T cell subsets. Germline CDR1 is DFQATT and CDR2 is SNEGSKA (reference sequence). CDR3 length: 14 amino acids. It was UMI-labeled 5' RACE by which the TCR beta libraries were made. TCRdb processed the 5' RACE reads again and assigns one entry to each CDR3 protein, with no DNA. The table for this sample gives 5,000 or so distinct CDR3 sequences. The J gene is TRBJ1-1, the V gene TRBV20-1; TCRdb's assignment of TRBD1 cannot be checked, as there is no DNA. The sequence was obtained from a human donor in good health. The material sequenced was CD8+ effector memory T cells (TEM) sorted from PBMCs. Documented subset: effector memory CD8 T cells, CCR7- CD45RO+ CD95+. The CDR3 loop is CSARAGTGDTEAFF.